Below, one TCR beta chain is given with its context. This sample is drawn from a study of T cell responses to AZD1222 COVID-19 vaccine. Generated by immunoSEQ multiplex PCR, the TCRdb table keeps only in-frame clones and is missing some. The repertoire holds about 67,000 clones, with roughly 80% as singletons. CDR3 length equals 15 residues. CDR1 and CDR2 (germline): LGHNA, YNFKEQ. The V and J ends lost 4 bases and 0 bases respectively, with 9 bases between them. This clonotype originated in an adult in good health. The starting material was peripheral blood, obtained on day 0 of AZD1222 vaccination. The chain recombines TRBV4-2 with TRBJ1-4; D is undetermined. CDR3 nucleotides: TGTGCCAGCAGCCCCCGGGCGGCAACTAATGAAAAACTGTTTTTT. Translated, it gives CASSPRAATNEKLFF.